Below, 11 T cell receptor beta chains from the same sample are listed, as sequenced in a study of CD8+CD57+ T cells in acquired aplastic anemia. CD8+CD57+ cell expansion, shown by flow cytometry, had occurred in the patients selected for sequencing. Profiles of TCR beta VDJ and CDR3 were generated from a genomic DNA template. TCRdb redid the calling of the reads with MiXCR, one entry per CDR3 protein. The repertoire holds just over 450,000 distinct CDR3 sequences, with about a third as singletons. Sequenced material: sorted CD4+, CD8+, or CD8+CD57+ T cells (not recorded which) from PBMCs. The receptors come from a human donor with aplastic anemia.

The chain carries TRBV10-3 and TRBJ1-2, with D unresolved. The CDR3 has 16 residues. Germline values: CDR1 ENHRY, CDR2 SYGVKD. The V and J ends lost 10 bases and 4 bases respectively, with 25 bases between them. In DNA, the CDR3 is TGTGCCAGCAGCCAAGATTCGGGCGGAATAAGCTATGGCTACACCTTC. Translated: CASSQDSGGISYGYTF.

The CDR3, as DNA: TGTGCCAGCAGCGTGGGGGGTTGGGACATTCAGTACTTC. This encodes CASSVGGWDIQYF. This sequence joins TRBV9 and TRBJ2-4; D may be TRBD2 (6 bases). CDR1 and CDR2 (germline): SGDLS, YYNGEE. Trimming took 2 bases from V and 8 from J, leaving 11 bases between them. This CDR3 has 13 amino acids.

This clonotype showed up many times. V gene TRBV10-3 combines with J gene TRBJ1-1; tentative D call: TRBD1 (6 bases). Trimming removed 5 bases from V and 3 bases from J, with 13 bases in between. The CDR3 has 14 residues. From germline, CDR1 is ENHRY and CDR2 SYGVKD. Here the CDR3 DNA reads TGTGCCATCAGTCTTAGGGGGGAAGACACTGAAGCTTTCTTT. Encoded protein: CAISLRGEDTEAFF.

This rearrangement joins TRBV7-3 to TRBJ1-1; possible D gene TRBD1, 5 bases. Germline V gene data show CDR1 as SGHTA and CDR2 as FQGTGA. The V end lost 6 bases, the J end lost 6 bases, and 14 bases lay between the germline ends. The CDR3 sequence is 13 residues long. The CDR3 here is CASSFSPRAEAFF. CDR3 in DNA: TGTGCCAGCAGTTTTAGCCCCAGGGCTGAAGCTTTCTTT.

This clonotype was seen at least ten times. The chain links TRBV2 to TRBJ2-7; 8 positions agree with TRBD2. This CDR3 spans 13 amino acids. Trimming took 6 bases from V and 4 from J; bases not matched to a gene: 5. Germline CDR1 SNHLY, CDR2 FYNNEI. The CDR3 sequence: CASSPSGLYEQYF. The CDR3 DNA reads as TGTGCCAGCAGCCCTAGCGGGCTATACGAGCAGTACTTC.

This clonotype was seen ten or more times. The J gene is TRBJ1-1, the V gene TRBV25-1; D unclear. The CDR3 spans 12 residues. The V and J ends lost 3 bases and 7 bases respectively, with 9 bases between them. The V gene's germline CDR1 is MGHDK and CDR2 SYGVNS. CDR3 sequence: CASSDGNVEAFF. As DNA, the CDR3 is TGTGCCAGCAGTGATGGGAACGTTGAAGCTTTCTTT.

Ten or more counts support this clonotype. The J gene is TRBJ2-6, the V gene TRBV24-1; D remains unclear. The V end was cut by 3 bases, the J end by 3 bases, with 11 bases between. This CDR3 is built from 16 residues. Germline V gene lookup returns CDR1 KGHDR and CDR2 SFDVKD. Here the CDR3 reads CATSDPRFDGANVLTF. The CDR3 DNA follows: TGTGCCACCAGTGATCCCCGTTTTGATGGGGCCAACGTCCTGACTTTC.

This chain links TRBV7-2 with TRBJ2-5; possible D gene TRBD2, 5 bases. CDR1 and CDR2 (germline): SGHTA, FQGNSA. V was trimmed by 4 bases and J by 2 bases, leaving 14 bases between them. This CDR3 is built from 15 residues. DNA of the CDR3: TGTGCCAGCAGCTCCGAGTGGAGCGGTCAAGAGACCCAGTACTTC. Protein product: CASSSEWSGQETQYF.

This rearrangement joins TRBV6-5 to TRBJ1-2; no definite D call. The CDR3 runs 14 residues. With 0 bases removed from V and 4 bases from J, the gap between germline ends came to 9 bases. Looked up from germline, CDR1 is MNHEY and CDR2 is SVGAGI. CDR3 nucleotide sequence: TGTGCCAGCAGTTACTCGCAGGCTACCTATGGCTACACCTTC. It specifies CASSYSQATYGYTF.

This clonotype was seen a handful of times. This sequence joins TRBV5-1 and TRBJ2-5, with D possibly TRBD2 on 5 matching bases. V was shortened by 6 bases and J by 1 base, with 16 bases between the two germline ends. The germline gives CDR1 SGHRS, CDR2 YFSETQ. The CDR3 spans 15 residues. The chain's CDR3 is CASTPRGGLQETQYF. For the CDR3, the DNA is TGCGCCAGCACCCCCCGAGGCGGGCTCCAAGAGACCCAGTACTTC.

For this clonotype: Lacking the conserved final phenylalanine or tryptophan, this CDR3 likely reflects a read error. The V and J genes are TRBV14 and TRBJ1-2; D remains unclear. Germline V CDR1 and CDR2: SGHDN, FVKESK. The V and J ends lost 6 bases and 0 bases respectively, with 23 bases between them. CDR3 size: 18 residues. CDR3 coding DNA: TGTGCCAGCAGTCGAGGAAGCCCCAGCCCCCCGTCTAACTATGGCTACACCTCC. Translating gives CASSRGSPSPPSNYGYTS.